This entry describes one T cell receptor (beta chain). The antigen remains unidentified. The CDR3 totals 16 residues. V lost 4 bases and J lost 1; bases outside the gene matches: 6. Germline values: CDR1 SGHRS, CDR2 YFSETQ. The sample's treatment: oral pan-JAK inhibitor, 5-10 mg twice daily. The data stem from a study of CD8+ T cells in alopecia areata. Study background: Each day, treated patients took oral tofacitinib twice, at 5 to 10 mg per dose.

The authors extracted RNA and reverse transcribed it into cDNA as the sequencing template. Generated by immunoSEQ multiplex PCR, the TCRdb table keeps only in-frame clones and is missing some. The data hold roughly 190,000 clones, with 60% observed a single time. Study-level findings and limits: Since there was just one nonresponder, nobody can yet say how baseline CD8+ expansion ties to response.

This clonotype was obtained from a human donor with alopecia areata. This chain uses TRBV5-1 with TRBJ2-5, with TRBD2 identical over 11 bases. The material sequenced was CD4+ T cells sorted from blood, taken at week 4, from a patient treated with tofacitinib. The CDR3 region is CASSGSGGAPQETQYF. DNA for the CDR3: TGCGCCAGCAGCGGTAGCGGGGGGGCCCCCCAAGAGACCCAGTACTTC.